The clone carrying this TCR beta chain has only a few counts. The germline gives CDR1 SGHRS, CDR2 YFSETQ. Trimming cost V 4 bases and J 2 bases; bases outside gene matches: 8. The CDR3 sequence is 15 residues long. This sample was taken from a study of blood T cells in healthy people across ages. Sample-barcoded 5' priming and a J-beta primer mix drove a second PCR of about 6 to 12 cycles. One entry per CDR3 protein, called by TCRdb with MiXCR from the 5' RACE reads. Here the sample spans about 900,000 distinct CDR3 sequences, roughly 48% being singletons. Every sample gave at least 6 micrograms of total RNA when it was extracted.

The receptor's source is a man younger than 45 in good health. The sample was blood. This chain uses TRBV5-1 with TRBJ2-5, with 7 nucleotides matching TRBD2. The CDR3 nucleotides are TGCGCCAGCAGCCCGTCGGGACTATCTCAAGAGACCCAGTACTTC. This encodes CASSPSGLSQETQYF. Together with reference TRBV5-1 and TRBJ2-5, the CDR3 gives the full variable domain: KAGVTQTPRYLIKTRGQQVTLSCSPISGHRSVSWYQQTPGQGLQFLFEYFSETQRNKGNFPGRFSGRQFSNSRSEMNVSTLELGDSALYLCASSPSGLSQETQYFGPGTRLLVL.